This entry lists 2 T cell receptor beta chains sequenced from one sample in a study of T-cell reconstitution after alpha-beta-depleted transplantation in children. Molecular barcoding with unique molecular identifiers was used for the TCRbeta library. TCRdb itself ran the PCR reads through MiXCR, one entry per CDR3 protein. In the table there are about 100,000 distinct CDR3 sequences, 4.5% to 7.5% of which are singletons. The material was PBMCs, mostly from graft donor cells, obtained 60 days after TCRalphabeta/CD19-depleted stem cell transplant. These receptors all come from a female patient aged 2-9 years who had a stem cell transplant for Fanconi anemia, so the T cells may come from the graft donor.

As DNA, the CDR3 is TGTGCCAGCAGTGACGGGACAGGGGTTGGTGTTAGCAATCAGCCCCAGCATTTT. Its translation: CASSDGTGVGVSNQPQHF. The chain employs TRBV2 and TRBJ1-5, with 10 bases that match TRBD1. Per germline, CDR1 SNHLY and CDR2 FYNNEI. After removal of 3 bases from V and 0 bases from J, the junction contained 8 bases not matched to a gene. This CDR3 has 18 residues.

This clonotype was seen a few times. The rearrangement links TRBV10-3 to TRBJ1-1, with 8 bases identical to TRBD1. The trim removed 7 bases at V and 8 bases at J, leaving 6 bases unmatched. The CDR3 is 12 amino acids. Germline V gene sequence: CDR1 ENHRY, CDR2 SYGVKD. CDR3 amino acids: CAITIGQGEAFF. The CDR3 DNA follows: TGTGCCATCACCATCGGACAGGGAGAAGCTTTCTTT.